One and the same sample provided the 16 T cell receptor beta chains below, sequenced in a study of blood T cells in healthy people across ages. A J-beta primer mix and a sample-barcoded 5' primer were used in a second PCR of about 7 to 12 cycles. TCRdb ran MiXCR on the 5' RACE reads and lists one entry per CDR3 protein. The data contain about 600,000 distinct CDR3 sequences, around half of them singletons. Sequences were obtained from blood. These receptors were obtained from an elderly man in good health.

The chain has TRBV7-2 and TRBJ2-7, with unresolved D. This CDR3 has 13 residues. Trimming stripped 0 bases from V and 4 bases from J, with 7 bases between. Per the germline V gene, CDR1 is SGHTA and CDR2 is FQGNSA. The CDR3 region is CASSLASRYEQYF. For the CDR3, the DNA is TGTGCCAGCAGCTTAGCTAGCAGGTACGAGCAGTACTTC.

This clonotype appeared once. The chain carries TRBV6-6 and TRBJ2-7; tentative D call: TRBD1 (6 bases). The CDR3 is 15 residues long. Germline CDR1 and CDR2: MNHNY and SVGAGI (reference sequence). CDR3 in DNA: TGTGCCAGCAGTGACTCCAGGATCACAGGGCAGGAGCAGTACGTC. Translated, it gives CASSDSRITGQEQYV.

This clonotype was observed once. A single base separates this from a much larger clone, so it may be a read error. The chain couples TRBV6-6 to TRBJ1-2; D gene unclear. Germline CDR1 reads MNHNY; CDR2 reads SVGAGI (reference sequence). CDR3 length: 15 residues. The V and J ends lost 8 bases and 0 bases respectively, with 16 bases between them. The CDR3 sequence is CASGTPARPNYGYTF. CDR3 coding DNA: TGTGCCAGCGGTACCCCGGCGCGACCTAACTATGGCTACACCTTC.

The table lists this clonotype with a few counts. This chain connects TRBV7-6 to TRBJ2-3, with 8 positions matching TRBD2. The CDR3 consists of 16 residues. Trimming removed 0 bases from V and 0 bases from J; junction bases left unmatched: 2. Germline V gene data show CDR1 as SGHVS and CDR2 as FNYEAQ. CDR3 sequence reads: CASSLAAGDSTDTQYF. The CDR3 DNA sequence: TGTGCCAGCAGCTTAGCAGCGGGAGACAGCACAGATACGCAGTATTTT.

This clonotype was recorded a few times. The chain carries TRBV7-2 and TRBJ2-7; TRBD2 agrees at 10 bases. The CDR3 runs 15 residues. The germline V gene has CDR1 SGHTA and CDR2 FQGNSA. Trimming cost V 2 bases and J 4 bases; bases outside gene matches: 5. The CDR3 bases are TGTGCCAGCAGCTTATCTAGCGGGAGCTGGTACGAGCAGTACTTC. Residues: CASSLSSGSWYEQYF.

This sequence joins TRBV6-6 and TRBJ1-2; 7 bases agree with TRBD1. V was clipped by 8 bases and J by 3 bases; unmatched bases: 12. Germline V gives CDR1 MNHNY, CDR2 SVGAGI (reference sequence). The CDR3 totals 15 residues. CDR3 in DNA: TGTGCCAGCGGACACCGACAGGGTCCAGACTATGGCTACACCTTC. Amino acid sequence: CASGHRQGPDYGYTF.

This clonotype was observed at least ten times. The rearrangement uses TRBV6-5 and TRBJ2-3; a weak D match, TRBD2 (6 bases). V was shortened by 6 bases and J by 10 bases, with 17 bases between the two germline ends. Germline V gene lookup returns CDR1 MNHEY and CDR2 SVGAGI. The CDR3 sequence is 13 residues long. The CDR3 DNA follows: TGTGCCAGCAGGCGGTCACTAGCATACCCGCAGTATTTT. Amino acids: CASRRSLAYPQYF.

The V call is TRBV5-1, the J call TRBJ2-7; tentative D call: TRBD1 (6 bases). The V end lost 4 bases, the J end lost 2 bases, and 19 bases lay between the germline ends. The CDR3 is made up of 16 amino acids. Per the germline V gene, CDR1 is SGHRS and CDR2 is YFSETQ. CDR3 coding DNA: TGCGCCAGCAGCATTGGTATAGGGACAAGAGCCTACGAGCAGTACTTC. Translated: CASSIGIGTRAYEQYF.

This clonotype was picked up a small number of times. The chain links TRBV3-1 to TRBJ2-7; possible D gene TRBD2, 6 bases. Germline loops: CDR1 LGHDT, CDR2 YNNKEL (reference sequence). Deletions cut 0 bases from V and 3 bases from J, with 15 bases between. The CDR3 covers 16 residues. CDR3 sequence (DNA): TGTGCCAGCAGCCAAGAAGGGCGGGGATCCCTCTACGAGCAGTACTTC. Encoded protein: CASSQEGRGSLYEQYF.

Turning to this clonotype: One base away lies a much larger clone, so this may be a sequencing read error. The chain joins TRBV6-6 to TRBJ2-5, with 7 bases aligning to TRBD1. The DNA end lines up better with TRBJ2-7; the J call may be wrong. This CDR3 spans 14 amino acids. Looked up from germline, CDR1 is MNHNY and CDR2 is SVGAGI (reference sequence). CDR3 bases: TGTGCCAGCACTGCCGGGACAGACTCCTACGAGCAGTACTTC. Translated: CASTAGTDSYEQYF.

The sample holds one count of this clonotype. This chain joins TRBV29-1 and TRBJ1-2; 10 nucleotides align to TRBD1. The germline V gene has CDR1 SQVTM and CDR2 ANQGSEA. The CDR3 covers 15 residues. Trimming removed 0 bases from V and 4 bases from J; junction bases left unmatched: 5. The CDR3 loop reads CSVEDGTGVPYGYTF. Written as DNA, the CDR3 is TGCAGCGTTGAAGACGGGACAGGGGTTCCCTATGGCTACACCTTC.

This chain joins TRBV6-2 or TRBV6-3 and TRBJ2-3; no firm D call. From germline, CDR1 is MNHEY and CDR2 SVGEGT. V gave up 1 base and J gave up 6 bases, with 14 bases separating them. This CDR3 region has 15 residues. This CDR3 reads CASSYLVPPIDTQYF. The CDR3 DNA reads TGTGCCAGCAGTTACTTAGTCCCCCCCATTGATACGCAGTATTTT.

The V and J genes are TRBV9 and TRBJ2-3; 7 nucleotides match TRBD2. CDR1 and CDR2 (germline): SGDLS, YYNGEE. CDR3 length: 16 amino acids. V was pared by 0 bases and J by 2 bases, with 6 bases of the junction left unmatched. CDR3: CASSVEGTTNTDTQYF. The CDR3 DNA is TGTGCCAGCAGCGTAGAAGGGACTACAAACACAGATACGCAGTATTTT.

The chain carries TRBV6-5 and TRBJ2-7; D is uncertain. V was cut by 6 bases and J by 10 bases, with 13 bases left in between. The V gene's germline CDR1 is MNHEY and CDR2 SVGAGI. The CDR3 is 11 residues long. The CDR3 protein is CASSDLKGQYF. CDR3 sequence (DNA): TGTGCCAGCAGCGACCTTAAGGGACAGTACTTC.

A word on this clonotype: A much bigger clone sits one base away, suggesting this may be a read error. CDR3 bases: TGCAGTGCTAGAATTCTGGGGCTCTATGGCTACACCTTC. It codes for CSARILGLYGYTF. The gene calls are TRBV20-1 and TRBJ1-2, with D perhaps matching TRBD1 (5 bases). Germline V lookup: CDR1 DFQATT, CDR2 SNEGSKA (reference sequence). The CDR3 sequence is 13 residues long. Between the trimmed V and J ends, which lost 2 bases and 4 bases, there was a span of 11 bases.

The rearrangement uses TRBV2 and TRBJ2-1, with D possibly being TRBD2 (6 bases). The ends were cut back, 10 bases at V and 2 bases at J, with 15 bases in the middle. The CDR3 has 14 residues. Germline V gives CDR1 SNHLY, CDR2 FYNNEI. The CDR3 nucleotides are TGTGCCACCAACCGGGAGCGCGCCTACAATGAGCAGTTCTTC. Its translation: CATNRERAYNEQFF. Supplemented by reference TRBV2 and TRBJ2-1, the full variable domain reads EPEVTQTPSHQVTQMGQEVILRCVPISNHLYFYWYRQILGQKVEFLVSFYNNEISEKSEIFDDQFSVERPDGSNFTLKIRSTKLEDSAMYFCATNRERAYNEQFFGPGTRLTVL.